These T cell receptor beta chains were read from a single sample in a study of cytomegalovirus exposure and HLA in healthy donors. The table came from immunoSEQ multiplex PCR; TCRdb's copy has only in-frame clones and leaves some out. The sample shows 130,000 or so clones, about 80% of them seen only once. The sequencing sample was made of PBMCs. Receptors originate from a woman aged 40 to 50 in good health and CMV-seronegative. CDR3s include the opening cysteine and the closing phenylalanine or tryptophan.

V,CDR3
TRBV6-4,CASSDRRGNGYTF
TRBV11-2,CASSFSRTGGGRVTYEQYF
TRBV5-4,CASSLVGAAKNIQYF
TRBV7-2,CASSKIAGGNTGELFF
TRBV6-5,CASSPTGSNWETQYF
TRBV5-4,CASSSRYRGRSFEQFF
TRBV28,CASSSWAGVPYEQYF
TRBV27,CASTPNRQGEAFF
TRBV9,CASSVAGREGYNEQFF
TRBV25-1,CASSELAGGDYGYTF
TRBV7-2,CAIVGILFPYEQYF
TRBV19,CASSIRNEQFF
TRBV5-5,CASSLVDRNTDTQYF
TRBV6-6,CASGDSSYEQYF
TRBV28,CASSPGLAPDTQYF
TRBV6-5,CASSYGTGNNSPLHF
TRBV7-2,CASMGGGDTQYF
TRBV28,CASSPPRGAISPLHF
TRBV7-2,CASSLAFAGFETQYF
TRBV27,CASSPQGQGSYGYTF
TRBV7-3,CASSPLGGSYNEQFF
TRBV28,CASSLWGLSGNTIYF
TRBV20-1,CSGEVRDTQYF
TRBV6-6,CASSFVAGGPTGELFF
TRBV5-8,CASSPLGEQFF
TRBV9,CASSPGVAEADTQYF
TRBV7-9,CASSVGVRISYEQYF
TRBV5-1,CASSLVGVSDTGELFF
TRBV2,CASRLDLGLAGGSSYNEQFF
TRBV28,CATSGTENEKLFF
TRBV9,CASSPRQGNTEAFF
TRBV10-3,CATRWWAGRDYSNQPQHF
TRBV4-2,CASSQQSSYNTDTQYF
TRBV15,CATSRDSLTNEKLFF
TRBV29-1,CSVEGVDRDSGNTIYF
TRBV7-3,CASSLNPGGVDNEQFF
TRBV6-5,CASSSGGRSNQPQHF
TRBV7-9,CSSSNTGKGGYTF
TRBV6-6,CASSYKSQGLEAFF
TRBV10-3,CAISEWRMALGF
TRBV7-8,CASSSRRRATNEKLFF